This T cell receptor (beta chain) was sequenced during a study of cytomegalovirus exposure and HLA in healthy donors. Study-wide points: Cytomegalovirus association was assigned to about 180 TCR beta chains. Generally TCR sequences proved uncommon, though certain public TCRs appeared in numerous donors.

The assay was immunoSEQ multiplex PCR, and TCRdb's table has in-frame clones only and misses some. The sample records about 60,000 clones, more than 90% being singletons. Germline V CDR1 and CDR2: SQVTM, ANQGSEA. This CDR3 has 16 residues. V was cut by 6 bases and J by 0 bases, with 21 bases left in between. Turning to this clone: Antigen specificity is unknown.

Material: PBMCs. The chain links TRBV29-1 to TRBJ2-7, with D possibly being TRBD1 (6 bases). This clonotype originated in a man younger than 35 in good health and CMV-seronegative. CDR3 amino acids: CSVDEFAGASSYEQYF. In DNA, the CDR3 is TGCAGCGTCGATGAATTTGCAGGGGCTAGCTCCTACGAGCAGTACTTC.